This TCR beta chain was documented in a study of early T cells in non-severe SARS-CoV-2 infection. Unique molecular identifiers were added to individual cDNA molecules. TCRdb re-derived calls from the 5' RACE reads in MiXCR, one entry per CDR3 protein. The sample has approximately 22,000 distinct CDR3 sequences; 3.5% to 5% are singletons. This clonotype was seen a few times. What was sequenced was whole blood. This receptor was taken from an adult who was a healthcare worker with PCR-confirmed SARS-CoV-2 infection or an uninfected control (not recorded which).

The DNA of the CDR3 is TGTGCCAGCAAGTTGCGGAACCCCACAACAAATGAGCAGTTCTTC. It translates to CASKLRNPTTNEQFF. The chain uses TRBV6-6 and TRBJ2-1; D unresolved. Per germline, CDR1 MNHNY and CDR2 SVGAGI (reference sequence). The CDR3 is 15 residues long. V was clipped by 7 bases and J by 7 bases, with 20 bases between them.